The 28 T cell receptor beta chains below were found in one sample sequenced in a study of early T cells in non-severe SARS-CoV-2 infection. In TCRdb, the 5' RACE reads were re-called with MiXCR into one record per CDR3 protein. The data hold more than 45,000 distinct CDR3 sequences, with 13% observed a single time. Sequencing input: whole blood. The receptor set was obtained from an adult who was a healthcare worker with PCR-confirmed SARS-CoV-2 infection or an uninfected control (not recorded which).

For the CDR3, the DNA is TGTGCCAGCAGCCTAGCGGGAGGGGTCACCGGGGAGCTGTTTTTT. This codes for CASSLAGGVTGELFF. The chain has TRBV11-2 and TRBJ2-2, with 12 positions matching TRBD2. Germline assignment: CDR1 SGHAT and CDR2 FQNNGV. This CDR3 is 15 amino acids long. V lost 5 bases, J lost 4 bases, and 2 bases stayed unmatched.

This clonotype was found many times. The rearrangement joins TRBV19 to TRBJ2-7; 10 nucleotides agree with TRBD1. The CDR3 extends over 14 amino acids. The germline CDR1 and CDR2 sequences are LNHDA and SQIVND (reference sequence). V trimming: 3 bases; J trimming: 2 bases; junction bases outside the gene matches: 1. In DNA form, the CDR3 reads TGTGCCAGTAGTATCGGGACAGGGGCCTACGAGCAGTACTTC. Translated, it gives CASSIGTGAYEQYF.

At least ten counts were recorded for this clonotype. The rearrangement joins TRBV2 to TRBJ2-1; D unclear. Germline V gene lookup returns CDR1 SNHLY and CDR2 FYNNEI. V lost 8 bases to trimming and J lost 7 bases, with 12 bases between them. The CDR3 covers 12 residues. CDR3: CASGDALNEQFF. The CDR3 DNA is TGTGCCAGCGGGGATGCTTTGAATGAGCAGTTCTTC.

Notes on this clonotype: A read error is possible here, since a much larger clone lies one base away. This chain links TRBV19 with TRBJ2-1; D not certain. CDR1 and CDR2 from the germline V gene are LNHDA and SQIVND (reference sequence). CDR3 length: 14 amino acids. CDR3 DNA sequence: TGTGCCAGTAGTCCCATCGATTCCTACAATGGGCAGTTCTTC. Amino acids: CASSPIDSYNGQFF.

Many counts were recorded for this clonotype. The chain carries TRBV18 and TRBJ1-1, with D perhaps TRBD1 (6 bases). The CDR3 is 14 amino acids. The V end lost 8 bases, the J end lost 0 bases, and 13 bases lay between the germline ends. Germline loops: CDR1 KGHSH, CDR2 LQKENI. The CDR3 loop reads CASASGQMNTEAFF. Written as DNA, the CDR3 is TGTGCCAGCGCGTCCGGACAGATGAACACTGAAGCTTTCTTT. Full variable domain (rest looked up from reference TRBV18 and TRBJ1-1): NAGVMQNPRHLVRRRGQEARLRCSPMKGHSHVYWYRQLPEEGLKFMVYLQKENIIDESGMPKERFSAEFPKEGPSILRIQQVVRGDSAAYFCASASGQMNTEAFFGQGTRLTVV.

This clonotype came up many times. The V gene is TRBV10-3, the J gene TRBJ1-2; TRBD1 is a possible D gene (6 bases). CDR1 and CDR2 from the germline V gene are ENHRY and SYGVKD. This CDR3 spans 16 amino acids. Trimming removed 6 bases from V and 3 bases from J, with 20 bases in between. CDR3 residues: CAIRSTPGHNDYGYTF. The CDR3, as DNA: TGTGCCATCAGGAGTACCCCGGGACACAACGACTATGGCTACACCTTC.

This clonotype was seen many times. This sequence joins TRBV29-1 and TRBJ1-1, with 7 bases identical to TRBD1. The CDR3 sequence is 14 residues long. With 5 bases clipped from V and 5 bases from J, the junction kept 11 bases outside the gene matches. CDR1 is SQVTM and CDR2 is ANQGSEA in the germline V gene. The CDR3 nucleotides read TGCAGCGTTACTTCTCAGGGGGGAGGGACTGAAGCTTTCTTT. Residues: CSVTSQGGGTEAFF.

This sequence joins TRBV20-1 and TRBJ1-5, with 7 bases matching TRBD1. With V trimmed by 5 bases and J by 4 bases, 11 bases remained unmatched. CDR3 size: 15 residues. Germline V CDR1 and CDR2: DFQATT, SNEGSKA (reference sequence). The CDR3 DNA reads TGCAGTGCTTCGATCGACAGGGTCCCAAATCAGCCCCAGCATTTT. Residues: CSASIDRVPNQPQHF.

The chain links TRBV2 to TRBJ1-1; 9 bases fit TRBD1. Trimming cost V 5 bases and J 7 bases; bases outside gene matches: 8. The CDR3 runs 14 residues. Germline assignment: CDR1 SNHLY and CDR2 FYNNEI. CDR3 region: CASSIGQGHVEAFF. In DNA form, the CDR3 reads TGTGCCAGCAGTATAGGACAGGGGCATGTTGAAGCTTTCTTT.

This clonotype was recorded many times. This chain connects TRBV5-1 to TRBJ2-1, with 10 nucleotides matching TRBD2. The CDR3 contains 16 residues. J gave up 15 bases and V 3 bases, and 18 bases lay outside the gene matches. The V gene's germline CDR1 is SGHRS and CDR2 YFSETQ. The CDR3, as DNA: TGCGCCAGCAGCTCACCCTCCGGGACTAGCGCCGGTCCAATGTTCTTC. This gives the protein CASSSPSGTSAGPMFF.

V is TRBV18 and J is TRBJ1-2; D perhaps matches TRBD1 (5 bases). Germline V gene sequence: CDR1 KGHSH, CDR2 LQKENI. V lost 3 bases and J lost 0, with 8 bases in between. The CDR3 extends over 14 amino acids. The CDR3: CASSPGGSNYGYTF. The DNA of the CDR3 is TGTGCCAGCTCACCTGGGGGGTCTAACTATGGCTACACCTTC.

Details on this clonotype: A single base separates this from a much larger clone, so it may be a read error. This rearrangement joins TRBV4-1 to TRBJ2-7; possibly TRBD1 or TRBD2 for D (7 bases each). Looked up from germline, CDR1 is MGHRA and CDR2 is YSYEKL. V lost 1 base, J lost 12 bases, and 16 bases lay in between. CDR3 length equals 13 residues. This CDR3 is CASSQAGAGQRYF. CDR3 sequence (DNA): TGCGCCAGCAGCCAAGCTGGAGCGGGACAGCGGTACTTC.

The J gene is TRBJ1-1, the V gene TRBV6-5; TRBD1 might be the D (5 bases). V dropped 5 bases and J dropped 7 bases, with 14 bases sitting between them. The CDR3 is 13 amino acids. Germline V lookup: CDR1 MNHEY, CDR2 SVGAGI. The CDR3 DNA follows: TGTGCCAGCAGTAAATGGCGACAGAGTGAAGCTTTCTTT. This encodes CASSKWRQSEAFF.

The table lists this clonotype with a few counts. The rearrangement joins TRBV12-3 or TRBV12-4 to TRBJ1-5; 7 bases agree with TRBD1. Unmatched junction bases numbered 13, after V lost 8 bases and J lost 0 bases. The CDR3 runs 17 residues. The CDR3 DNA reads TGTGCCAGCTTGCGGGACAGAGAAACCTATAGCAATCAGCCCCAGCATTTT. Residues: CASLRDRETYSNQPQHF.

This clonotype was found many times. The chain links TRBV2 to TRBJ1-1; D is ambiguous. V was clipped by 0 bases and J by 5 bases, with 13 bases between them. Germline V lookup: CDR1 SNHLY, CDR2 FYNNEI. The length of the CDR3 is 15 residues. The CDR3 spells CASSEALPRRTEAFF. The CDR3 DNA sequence: TGTGCCAGCAGTGAAGCGCTTCCTCGGAGAACTGAAGCTTTCTTT.

Note on this clonotype: One base away lies a much larger clone, so this may be a sequencing read error. The gene calls are TRBV27 and TRBJ1-6, with TRBD1 identical over 9 bases. CDR3 length equals 14 residues. V shed 6 bases, J shed 10 bases, and the junction held 7 bases outside the gene matches. Germline CDR1 and CDR2: MNHEY and SMNVEV (reference sequence). CDR3 amino acids: CASSQQGARSPLHF. The CDR3, as DNA: TGTGCCAGCAGCCAACAGGGGGCTAGATCACCCCTCCACTTT.

Only a few counts were recorded for this clonotype. The chain links TRBV9 to TRBJ2-7, with D possibly being TRBD1 (6 bases). Germline V lookup: CDR1 SGDLS, CDR2 YYNGEE. The V end was cut by 4 bases, the J end by 2 bases, with 16 bases between. The CDR3 length is 15 residues. The CDR3 sequence: CASSIGGPGAYEQYF. Written as DNA, the CDR3 is TGTGCCAGCAGCATAGGCGGACCAGGGGCCTACGAGCAGTACTTC. The whole variable domain, filled in from reference TRBV9 and TRBJ2-7, reads DSGVTQTPKHLITATGQRVTLRCSPRSGDLSVYWYQQSLDQGLQFLIQYYNGEERAKGNILERFSAQQFPDLHSELNLSSLELGDSALYFCASSIGGPGAYEQYFGPGTRLTVT.

This clonotype has a handful of counts. The chain's CDR3 is CSVGTSGRNNEQFF. CDR3 nucleotides: TGCAGCGTCGGGACTAGCGGGAGAAACAATGAGCAGTTCTTC. The J gene is TRBJ2-1, the V gene TRBV29-1; TRBD2 matches 14 bases. Germline V gene sequence: CDR1 SQVTM, CDR2 ANQGSEA. CDR3 length equals 14 residues. The junction had 3 bases not matched to a gene; V was cut back by 6 bases and J by 5 bases.

This clonotype was detected many times. The chain links TRBV25-1 to TRBJ1-2, with D perhaps TRBD1 (5 bases). CDR1 is MGHDK and CDR2 is SYGVNS in the germline V gene. The CDR3 runs to 17 residues. Trimming took off 1 base at V and 0 bases at J, with 15 bases between the two ends. The CDR3 reads CASSESIGAATNYGYTF. The CDR3 bases are TGTGCCAGCAGTGAATCGATTGGGGCAGCAACTAACTATGGCTACACCTTC.

The sample holds a few counts of this clonotype. DNA of the CDR3: TGTGCCAGCAGCGCCCGAAATGAAAAACTGTTTTTT. The encoded protein is CASSARNEKLFF. The chain has TRBV7-9 and TRBJ1-4; D not resolved. Germline V gene sequence: CDR1 SEHNR, CDR2 FQNEAQ (reference sequence). V lost 5 bases, J lost 5 bases, and 6 bases lay in between. This CDR3 region has 12 residues.

This clonotype was detected only a few times. The chain carries TRBV6-6 and TRBJ1-1; D ambiguous. Per germline, CDR1 MNHNY and CDR2 SVGAGI (reference sequence). V was trimmed by 0 bases and J by 2 bases, leaving 13 bases between them. CDR3 length: 16 residues. The CDR3 loop reads CASSYSKSGENTEAFF. CDR3 coding DNA: TGTGCCAGCAGTTACTCGAAGTCAGGTGAAAACACTGAAGCTTTCTTT.

This clonotype was picked up a small number of times. The V and J genes are TRBV27 and TRBJ1-3; 10 bases are shared with TRBD1. The V and J ends lost 6 bases and 2 bases, in that order; junction bases with no gene match: 13. The V gene's germline CDR1 is MNHEY and CDR2 SMNVEV (reference sequence). The CDR3 totals 18 residues. The CDR3: CASSRTGGRGLAGNTIYF. Here the CDR3 DNA reads TGTGCCAGCAGCCGGACAGGGGGTAGAGGCTTGGCTGGAAACACCATATATTTT.

The chain employs TRBV28 and TRBJ1-4; 9 nucleotides agree with TRBD1. The V segment lost 4 bases and the J segment 8 bases; nucleotides outside the gene matches: 8. The CDR3 loop spans 15 amino acids. CDR1 MDHEN and CDR2 SYDVKM come from the germline V gene. The chain's CDR3 is CASSSSGTGYEKLFF. The CDR3 DNA reads TGTGCCAGCAGTTCATCCGGGACAGGGTACGAAAAACTGTTTTTT.

The chain combines TRBV29-1 with TRBJ1-1, with 7 bases matching TRBD1. Per germline, CDR1 SQVTM and CDR2 ANQGSEA. After removal of 8 bases from V and 4 bases from J, the junction contained 10 bases not matched to a gene. The CDR3 has 13 residues. The CDR3 loop is CSSYPRGSTEAFF. CDR3 nucleotides: TGCAGCTCCTATCCCAGGGGGAGCACTGAAGCTTTCTTT.

This clonotype was seen at least ten times. V is TRBV12-3 or TRBV12-4 and J is TRBJ1-6; the D is unclear. The CDR3 runs to 15 residues. V lost 1 base and J 0 bases, leaving 4 bases between the germline ends. The CDR3, as DNA: TGTGCCAGCAGTTTAGGGAGCTCCTATAATTCACCCCTCCACTTT. Amino acids: CASSLGSSYNSPLHF.

The V call is TRBV5-1, the J call TRBJ2-5; D possibly matches TRBD1 or TRBD2 (5 bases each). Germline values: CDR1 SGHRS, CDR2 YFSETQ. The CDR3 contains 15 residues. V lost 4 bases and J 5 bases, leaving 18 bases between the germline ends. The CDR3 nucleotides read TGCGCCAGCAGCCCCGGGACGCCGGTGGGCGAGACCCAGTACTTC. Its translation is CASSPGTPVGETQYF.

This clonotype was picked up a small number of times. The CDR3 DNA reads TGTGCCAGCAGCCTAAAGGGCGCCTGGAACACCGGGGAGCTGTTTTTT. This sequence encodes CASSLKGAWNTGELFF. The J gene is TRBJ2-2, the V gene TRBV11-2; no reliable D call. The germline V gene has CDR1 SGHAT and CDR2 FQNNGV. V lost 5 bases to trimming and J lost 1 base, with 14 bases between them. This CDR3 has 16 amino acids.

The sample holds many counts of this clonotype. This chain connects TRBV3-1 to TRBJ2-3; 14 nucleotides align to TRBD2. The CDR3 has 21 residues. The V gene end was trimmed by 2 bases and the J gene end by 6 bases; junction bases not matched to a gene: 19. Per the germline V gene, CDR1 is LGHDT and CDR2 is YNNKEL (reference sequence). The CDR3 loop reads CASSQNWDSGLAGGMTDTQYF. The CDR3 DNA reads TGTGCCAGCAGCCAAAACTGGGACTCCGGACTAGCGGGGGGAATGACGGATACGCAGTATTTT.